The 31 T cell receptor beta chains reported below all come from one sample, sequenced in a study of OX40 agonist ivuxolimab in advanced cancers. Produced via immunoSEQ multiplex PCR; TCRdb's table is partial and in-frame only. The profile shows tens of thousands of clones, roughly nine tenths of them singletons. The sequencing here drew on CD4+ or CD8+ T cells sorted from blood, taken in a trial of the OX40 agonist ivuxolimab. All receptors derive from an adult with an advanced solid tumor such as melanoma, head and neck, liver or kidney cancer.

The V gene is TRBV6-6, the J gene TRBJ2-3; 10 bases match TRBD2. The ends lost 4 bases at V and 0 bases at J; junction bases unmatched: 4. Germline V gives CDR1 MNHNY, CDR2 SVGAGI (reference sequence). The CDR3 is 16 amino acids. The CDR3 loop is CASSLAGGSSTDTQYF. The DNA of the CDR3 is TGTGCCAGCAGTTTAGCGGGGGGATCTAGCACAGATACGCAGTATTTT.

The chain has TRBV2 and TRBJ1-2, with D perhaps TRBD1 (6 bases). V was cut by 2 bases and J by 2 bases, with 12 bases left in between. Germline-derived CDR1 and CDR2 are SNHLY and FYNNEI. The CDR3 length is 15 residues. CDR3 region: CASSESARGNYGYTF. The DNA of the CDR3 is TGTGCCAGCAGTGAATCGGCCAGGGGAAACTATGGCTACACCTTC. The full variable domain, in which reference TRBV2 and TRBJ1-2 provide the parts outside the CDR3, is EPEVTQTPSHQVTQMGQEVILRCVPISNHLYFYWYRQILGQKVEFLVSFYNNEISEKSEIFDDQFSVERPDGSNFTLKIRSTKLEDSAMYFCASSESARGNYGYTFGSGTRLTVV.

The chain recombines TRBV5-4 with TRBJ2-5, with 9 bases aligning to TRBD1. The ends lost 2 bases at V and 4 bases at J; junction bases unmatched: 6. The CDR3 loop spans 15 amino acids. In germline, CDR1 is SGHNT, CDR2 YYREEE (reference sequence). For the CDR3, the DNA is TGTGCCAGCAGCTTCACCGGGACAGGGTCAGAGACCCAGTACTTC. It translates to CASSFTGTGSETQYF.

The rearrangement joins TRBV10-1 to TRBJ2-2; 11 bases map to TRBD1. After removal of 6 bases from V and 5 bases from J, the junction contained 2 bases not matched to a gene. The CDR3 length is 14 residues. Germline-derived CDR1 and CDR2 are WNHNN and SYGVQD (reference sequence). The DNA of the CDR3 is TGCGCCAGCAGCCGGGACAGGGGGACCGGGGAGCTGTTTTTT. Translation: CASSRDRGTGELFF.

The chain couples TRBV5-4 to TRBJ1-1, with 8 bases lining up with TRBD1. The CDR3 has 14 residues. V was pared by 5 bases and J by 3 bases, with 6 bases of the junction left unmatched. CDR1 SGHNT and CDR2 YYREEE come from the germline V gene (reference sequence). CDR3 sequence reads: CASRGGQEDTEAFF. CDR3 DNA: TGTGCCAGCAGGGGGGGACAGGAAGACACTGAAGCTTTCTTT.

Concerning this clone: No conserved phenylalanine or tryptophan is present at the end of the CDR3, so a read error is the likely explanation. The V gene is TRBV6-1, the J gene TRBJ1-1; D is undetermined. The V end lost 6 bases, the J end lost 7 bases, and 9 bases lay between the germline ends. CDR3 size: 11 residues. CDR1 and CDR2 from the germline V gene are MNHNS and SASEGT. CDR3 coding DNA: TGTGCCAGCAGGTTCTGGGATGAAGCTTTCCTT. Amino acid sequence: CASRFWDEAFL.

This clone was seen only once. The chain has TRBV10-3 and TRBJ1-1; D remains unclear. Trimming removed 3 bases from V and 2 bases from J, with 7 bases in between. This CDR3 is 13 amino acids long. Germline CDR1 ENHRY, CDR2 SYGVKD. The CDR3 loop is CAISEPGNTEAFF. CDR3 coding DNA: TGTGCCATCAGTGAACCCGGCAACACTGAAGCTTTCTTT.

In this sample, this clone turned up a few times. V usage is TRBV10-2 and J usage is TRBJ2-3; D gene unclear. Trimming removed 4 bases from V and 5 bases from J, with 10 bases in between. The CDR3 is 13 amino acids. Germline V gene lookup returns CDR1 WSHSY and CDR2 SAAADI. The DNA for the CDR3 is TGCGCCAGCAGTGTGTTAGATCGAGATACGCAGTATTTT. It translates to CASSVLDRDTQYF.

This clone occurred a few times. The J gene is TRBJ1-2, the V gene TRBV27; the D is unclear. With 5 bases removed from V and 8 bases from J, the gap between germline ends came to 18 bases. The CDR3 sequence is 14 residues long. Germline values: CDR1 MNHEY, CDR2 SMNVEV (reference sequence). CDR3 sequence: CASSPSAVSGGYTF. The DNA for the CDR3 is TGTGCCAGCAGTCCGTCCGCGGTTTCGGGAGGCTACACCTTC.

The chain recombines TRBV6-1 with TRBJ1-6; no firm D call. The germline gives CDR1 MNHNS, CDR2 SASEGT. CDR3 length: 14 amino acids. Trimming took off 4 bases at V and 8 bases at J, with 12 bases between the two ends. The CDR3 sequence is CASSVLGIHSPLHF. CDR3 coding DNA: TGTGCCAGCAGTGTTCTGGGCATACATTCACCCCTCCACTTT.

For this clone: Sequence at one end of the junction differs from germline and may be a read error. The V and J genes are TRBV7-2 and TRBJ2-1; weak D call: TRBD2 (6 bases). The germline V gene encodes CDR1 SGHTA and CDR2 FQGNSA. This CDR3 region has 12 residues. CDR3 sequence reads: CASSLAINEQFF. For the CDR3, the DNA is TGTGCCAGCAGCCTAGCGATCAATGAGCAGTTCTTC.

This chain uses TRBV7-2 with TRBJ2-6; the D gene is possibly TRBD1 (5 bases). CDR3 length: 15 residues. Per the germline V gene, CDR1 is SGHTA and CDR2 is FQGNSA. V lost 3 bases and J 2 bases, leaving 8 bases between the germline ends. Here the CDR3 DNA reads TGTGCCAGCAGCTTTCAGGGAACTGGGGCCAACGTCCTGACTTTC. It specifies CASSFQGTGANVLTF.

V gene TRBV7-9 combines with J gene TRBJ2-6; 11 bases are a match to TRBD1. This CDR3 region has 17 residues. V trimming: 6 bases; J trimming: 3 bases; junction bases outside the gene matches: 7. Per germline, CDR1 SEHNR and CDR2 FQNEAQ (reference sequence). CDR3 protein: CASRPGTGGNGANVLTF. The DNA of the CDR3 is TGTGCCAGCAGACCGGGGACAGGGGGAAATGGGGCCAACGTCCTGACTTTC.

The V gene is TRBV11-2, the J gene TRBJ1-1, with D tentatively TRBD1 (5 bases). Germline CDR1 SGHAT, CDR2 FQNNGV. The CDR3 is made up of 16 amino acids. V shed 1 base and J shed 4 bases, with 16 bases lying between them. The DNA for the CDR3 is TGTGCCAGCAGCTTAGGTATCGGGTCAGGGCGCACTGAAGCTTTCTTT. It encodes CASSLGIGSGRTEAFF.

The CDR3 nucleotides read TGTGTCAGAAGCTCCAGTAACGGGGACGGGACAGATACGCAGTATTTT. It is translated as CVRSSSNGDGTDTQYF. The J gene is TRBJ2-3, the V gene TRBV7-5. TRBV7-5 is a pseudogene. This CDR3 region has 16 residues.

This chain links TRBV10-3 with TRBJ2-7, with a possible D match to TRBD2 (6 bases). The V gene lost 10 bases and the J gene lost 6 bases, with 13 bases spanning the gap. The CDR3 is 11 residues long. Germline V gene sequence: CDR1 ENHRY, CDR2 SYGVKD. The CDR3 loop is CATGLSGEQYF. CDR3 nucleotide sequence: TGTGCCACCGGACTATCGGGCGAGCAGTACTTC.

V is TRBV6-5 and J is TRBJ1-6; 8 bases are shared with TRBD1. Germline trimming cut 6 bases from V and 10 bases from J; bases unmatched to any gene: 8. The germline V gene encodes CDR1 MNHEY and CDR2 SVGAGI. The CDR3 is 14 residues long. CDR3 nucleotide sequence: TGTGCCAGCAGCCTACAGGGGGGGTACTCACCCCTCCACTTT. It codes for CASSLQGGYSPLHF.

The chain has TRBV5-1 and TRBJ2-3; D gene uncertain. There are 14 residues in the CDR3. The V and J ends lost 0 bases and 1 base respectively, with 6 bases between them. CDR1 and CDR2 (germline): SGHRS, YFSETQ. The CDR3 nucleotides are TGCGCCAGCAGCTTGGTCTCGGGCACAGATACGCAGTATTTT. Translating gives CASSLVSGTDTQYF. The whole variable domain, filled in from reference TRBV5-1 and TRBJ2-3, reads KAGVTQTPRYLIKTRGQQVTLSCSPISGHRSVSWYQQTPGQGLQFLFEYFSETQRNKGNFPGRFSGRQFSNSRSEMNVSTLELGDSALYLCASSLVSGTDTQYFGPGTRLTVL.

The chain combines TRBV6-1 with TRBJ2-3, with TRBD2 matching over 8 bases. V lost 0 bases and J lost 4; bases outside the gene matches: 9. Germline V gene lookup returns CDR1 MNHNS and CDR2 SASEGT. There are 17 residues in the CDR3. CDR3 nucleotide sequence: TGTGCCAGCAGTGAAGCGCTTCGAGCGGGGGTGGCAGATACGCAGTATTTT. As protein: CASSEALRAGVADTQYF.

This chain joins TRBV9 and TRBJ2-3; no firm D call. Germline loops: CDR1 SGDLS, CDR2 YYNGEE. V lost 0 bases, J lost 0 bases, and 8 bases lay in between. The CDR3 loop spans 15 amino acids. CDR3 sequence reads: CASSVDPTSTDTQYF. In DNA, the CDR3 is TGTGCCAGCAGCGTAGACCCGACTAGCACAGATACGCAGTATTTT.

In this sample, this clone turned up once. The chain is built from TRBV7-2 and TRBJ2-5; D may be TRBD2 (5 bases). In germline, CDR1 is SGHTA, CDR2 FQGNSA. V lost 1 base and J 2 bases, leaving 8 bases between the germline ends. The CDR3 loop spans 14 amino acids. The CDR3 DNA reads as TGTGCCAGCAGCTTAGAACGCGGGCAAGAGACCCAGTACTTC. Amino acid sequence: CASSLERGQETQYF.

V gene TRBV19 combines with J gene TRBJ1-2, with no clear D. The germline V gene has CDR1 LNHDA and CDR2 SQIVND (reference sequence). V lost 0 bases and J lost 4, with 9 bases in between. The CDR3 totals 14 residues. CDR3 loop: CASSIDGEFYGYTF. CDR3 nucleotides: TGTGCCAGTAGTATAGACGGGGAATTCTATGGCTACACCTTC. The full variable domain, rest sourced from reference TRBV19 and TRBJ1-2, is DGGITQSPKYLFRKEGQNVTLSCEQNLNHDAMYWYRQDPGQGLRLIYYSQIVNDFQKGDIAEGYSVSREKKESFPLTVTSAQKNPTAFYLCASSIDGEFYGYTFGSGTRLTVV.

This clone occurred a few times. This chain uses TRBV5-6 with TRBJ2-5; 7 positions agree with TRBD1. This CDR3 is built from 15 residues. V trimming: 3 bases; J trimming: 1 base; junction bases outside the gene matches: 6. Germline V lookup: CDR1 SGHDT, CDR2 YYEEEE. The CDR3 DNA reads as TGTGCCAGCAGCTCCTTGGACAGGACCCAAGAGACCCAGTACTTC. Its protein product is CASSSLDRTQETQYF. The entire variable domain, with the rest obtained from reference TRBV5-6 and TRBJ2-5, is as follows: DAGVTQSPTHLIKTRGQQVTLRCSPKSGHDTVSWYQQALGQGPQFIFQYYEEEERQRGNFPDRFSGHQFPNYSSELNVNALLLGDSALYLCASSSLDRTQETQYFGPGTRLLVL.

CDR3: CASSDPGQGLSDYGYTF. As DNA, the CDR3 is TGCGCCAGCAGCGACCCGGGACAGGGCCTTTCGGACTATGGCTACACCTTC. The chain combines TRBV5-1 with TRBJ1-2; 9 bases line up with TRBD1. The CDR3 has 17 amino acids. V dropped 4 bases and J dropped 3; count of bases not matched to a gene: 13. Germline V gene sequence: CDR1 SGHRS, CDR2 YFSETQ.

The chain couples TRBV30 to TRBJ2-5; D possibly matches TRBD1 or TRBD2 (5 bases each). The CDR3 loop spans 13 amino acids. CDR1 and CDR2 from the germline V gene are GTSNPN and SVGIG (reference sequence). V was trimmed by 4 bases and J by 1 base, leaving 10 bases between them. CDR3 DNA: TGTGCCTGGACTCAGGGAGCCCAAGAGACCCAGTACTTC. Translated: CAWTQGAQETQYF.

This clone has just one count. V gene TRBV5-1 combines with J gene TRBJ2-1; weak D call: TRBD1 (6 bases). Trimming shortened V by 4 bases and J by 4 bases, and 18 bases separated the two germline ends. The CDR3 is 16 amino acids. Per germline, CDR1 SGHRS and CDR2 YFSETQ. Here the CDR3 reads CASSPSRGSLYNEQFF. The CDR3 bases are TGCGCCAGCAGCCCCAGCAGGGGATCCTTGTACAATGAGCAGTTCTTC.

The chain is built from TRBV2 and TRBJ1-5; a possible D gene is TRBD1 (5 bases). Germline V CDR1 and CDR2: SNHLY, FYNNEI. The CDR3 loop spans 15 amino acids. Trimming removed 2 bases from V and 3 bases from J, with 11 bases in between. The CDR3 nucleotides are TGTGCCAGCAGTGAAAGAGGGGCATACAATCAGCCCCAGCATTTT. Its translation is CASSERGAYNQPQHF.

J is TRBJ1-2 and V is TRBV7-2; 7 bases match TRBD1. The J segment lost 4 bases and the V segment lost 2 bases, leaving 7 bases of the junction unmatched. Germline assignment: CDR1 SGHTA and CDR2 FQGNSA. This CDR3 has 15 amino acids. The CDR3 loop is CASSLRTGDFYGYTF. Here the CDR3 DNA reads TGTGCCAGCAGCTTAAGGACAGGTGACTTCTATGGCTACACCTTC.

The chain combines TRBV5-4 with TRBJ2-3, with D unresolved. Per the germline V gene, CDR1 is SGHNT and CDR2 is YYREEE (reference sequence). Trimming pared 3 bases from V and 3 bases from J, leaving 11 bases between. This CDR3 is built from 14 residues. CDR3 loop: CASSSGASTDTQYF. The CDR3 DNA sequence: TGTGCCAGCAGCTCGGGCGCGTCGACAGATACGCAGTATTTT.

The CDR3 sequence: CASKGGSGGYTF. The CDR3 nucleotides read TGTGCCAGTAAAGGGGGCTCAGGAGGCTACACCTTC. The V and J genes are TRBV5-6 and TRBJ1-2; 7 bases are a match to TRBD1. The germline gives CDR1 SGHDT, CDR2 YYEEEE. This CDR3 spans 12 amino acids. V lost 8 bases, J lost 8 bases, and 9 bases stayed unmatched.

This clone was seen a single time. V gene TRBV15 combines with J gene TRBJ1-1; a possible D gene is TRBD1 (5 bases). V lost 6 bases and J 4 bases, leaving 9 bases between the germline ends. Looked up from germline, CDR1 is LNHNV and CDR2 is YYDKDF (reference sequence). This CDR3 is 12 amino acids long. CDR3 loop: CATSRGTTEAFF. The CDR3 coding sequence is TGTGCCACCAGTAGGGGAACCACTGAAGCTTTCTTT.